Shown below are 13 T cell receptor beta chains from a single sample sequenced in a study of read filtering for tumor transcriptome and immune sequencing. Molecular barcoded adaptors covering alpha/delta and beta/gamma chains were used on approximately 400 ng RNA. One entry per CDR3 protein results from TCRdb running MiXCR on the reads. This table has about 58,000 distinct CDR3 sequences, more than 9% appearing once. Material: a population of CD138-negative cells sorted from bone marrow. These receptors were obtained from a donor aged 40 or older with multiple myeloma.

This clonotype was seen many times. The V and J genes are TRBV28 and TRBJ1-4, with a weak D call TRBD1 (5 bases). V was trimmed by 3 bases and J by 6 bases, leaving 11 bases between them. The CDR3 length is 14 residues. Germline V gene lookup returns CDR1 MDHEN and CDR2 SYDVKM. CDR3 DNA: TGTGCCAGCAGTTTCGGCAGGGCTGATGAAAAACTGTTTTTT. Its translation is CASSFGRADEKLFF. The variable domain in full, completed from reference TRBV28 and TRBJ1-4, reads DVKVTQSSRYLVKRTGEKVFLECVQDMDHENMFWYRQDPGLGLRLIYFSYDVKMKEKGDIPEGYSVSREKKERFSLILESASTNQTSMYLCASSFGRADEKLFFGSGTQLSVL.

At least ten counts were recorded for this clonotype. This rearrangement joins TRBV20-1 to TRBJ2-5, with 8 bases that match TRBD2. This CDR3 region has 15 residues. The germline V gene has CDR1 DFQATT and CDR2 SNEGSKA (reference sequence). J was trimmed by 4 bases and V by 3 bases; bases with no gene match: 10. The CDR3 nucleotides read TGCAGTGCTAGTCGCCCGACTAGCGATAGAGAGACCCAGTACTTC. It translates to CSASRPTSDRETQYF.

This clonotype was recorded at least ten times. The gene calls are TRBV6-5 and TRBJ1-5; 7 bases agree with TRBD1. Per the germline V gene, CDR1 is MNHEY and CDR2 is SVGAGI. V lost 6 bases to trimming and J lost 5 bases; unmatched junction nucleotides: 4. The CDR3 is made up of 13 amino acids. In DNA form, the CDR3 reads TGTGCCAGCAGGGGGGACAGTTATCAGCCCCAGCATTTT. Protein sequence: CASRGDSYQPQHF.

This clonotype was observed many times. This chain uses TRBV12-3 or TRBV12-4 with TRBJ1-5, with a tentative D call TRBD1 (5 bases). The CDR3 loop spans 16 amino acids. V gave up 7 bases and J gave up 0 bases, with 16 bases separating them. The CDR3 is CASTRAGADSNQPQHF. The CDR3 DNA sequence: TGTGCCAGCACCCGAGCTGGGGCAGATAGCAATCAGCCCCAGCATTTT.

This clonotype has just a few counts. A far more abundant clone sits one base away, making this likely a read error. No conserved phenylalanine or tryptophan is present at the end of the CDR3, so a read error is the likely explanation. The chain combines TRBV11-3 with TRBJ1-5, with D hard to call. Between the trimmed V and J ends, which lost 3 bases and 0 bases, there was a span of 6 bases. From germline, CDR1 is SGHNT and CDR2 YENEEA. This CDR3 has 14 amino acids. For the CDR3, the DNA is TGTGCCAGCAGCTTCGCGGATAGCAATCAGCCCCAGCATTCT. As protein: CASSFADSNQPQHS.

There are a few counts of this clonotype. CDR3: CASSPGGTGANVLTF. Here the CDR3 DNA reads TGTGCCAGCTCACCAGGGGGCACTGGGGCCAACGTCCTGACTTTC. The genes are TRBV18 and TRBJ2-6; D is perhaps TRBD1 (6 bases). This CDR3 has 15 amino acids. CDR1 is KGHSH, CDR2 LQKENI, per germline. Trimming removed 2 bases at V and 2 bases at J, with 7 bases between.

This clonotype was counted ten times or more. This rearrangement joins TRBV6-1 to TRBJ1-5; 10 nucleotides line up with TRBD1. The CDR3 extends over 16 amino acids. Germline V gene lookup returns CDR1 MNHNS and CDR2 SASEGT. V lost 4 bases, J lost 4 bases, and 7 bases stayed unmatched. The CDR3 DNA sequence: TGTGCCAGCAGTGCCCGGACAGGGGGTGGAAATCAGCCCCAGCATTTT. Amino acid sequence: CASSARTGGGNQPQHF.

This clonotype was found a few times. The J gene is TRBJ1-5, the V gene TRBV5-5; no clear D gene. V dropped 7 bases and J dropped 0 bases, with 11 bases sitting between them. The CDR3 is 14 residues long. Germline CDR1 SGHKS, CDR2 YYEKEE (reference sequence). Here the CDR3 reads CASGGYYSNQPQHF. The DNA of the CDR3 is TGTGCCAGCGGCGGCTACTATAGCAATCAGCCCCAGCATTTT.

Many counts were recorded for this clonotype. This chain links TRBV7-6 with TRBJ1-1; D possibly corresponds to TRBD1 (5 bases). CDR1 and CDR2 from the germline V gene are SGHVS and FNYEAQ. V was trimmed by 5 bases and J by 0 bases, leaving 19 bases between them. CDR3 size: 17 residues. CDR3 in DNA: TGTGCCAGCAGCCCGTCCCAACAGGTATACATGAACACTGAAGCTTTCTTT. The encoded protein is CASSPSQQVYMNTEAFF.

This clonotype appeared many times. The chain carries TRBV20-1 and TRBJ2-5; tentative D call: TRBD1 (7 bases). V lost 6 bases and J lost 5, with 16 bases in between. Looked up from germline, CDR1 is DFQATT and CDR2 is SNEGSKA (reference sequence). This CDR3 is 13 amino acids long. Here the CDR3 reads CSAPGLRGETQYF. The CDR3 DNA reads TGCAGTGCCCCGGGACTCAGGGGGGAGACCCAGTACTTC.

This clonotype was picked up many times. The gene calls are TRBV29-1 and TRBJ2-3, with a weak D call TRBD1 (5 bases). Germline V gives CDR1 SQVTM, CDR2 ANQGSEA. The CDR3 extends over 13 amino acids. CDR3 sequence (DNA): TGCATAACGGCAGGGAAATCCACAGATACGCAGTATTTT. Encoded protein: CITAGKSTDTQYF.

Concerning this clonotype: A much larger clonotype is one base distant, so this may be a read error. This chain links TRBV5-1 with TRBJ2-2, with D hard to call. Trimming shortened V by 2 bases and J by 5 bases, and 7 bases separated the two germline ends. The CDR3 spans 13 residues. Per germline, CDR1 SGHRS and CDR2 YFSETQ. The chain's CDR3 is CASSLVGTGELFF. The DNA of the CDR3 is TGCGCCAGCAGCTTAGTGGGGACCGGGGAGCTGTTTTTT. The complete variable domain, with remaining parts taken from reference TRBV5-1 and TRBJ2-2, reads KAGVTQTPRYLIKTRGQQVTLSCSPISGHRSVSWYQQTPGQGLQFLFEYFSETQRNKGNFPGRFSGRQFSNSRSEMNVSTLELGDSALYLCASSLVGTGELFFGEGSRLTVL.

This clonotype occurred many times. The chain has TRBV5-1 and TRBJ1-1, with D possibly matching TRBD1 (6 bases). CDR1 is SGHRS and CDR2 is YFSETQ in the germline V gene. The length of the CDR3 is 15 residues. Trimming removed 0 bases at V and 3 bases at J, with 12 bases between. In DNA, the CDR3 is TGCGCCAGCAGCTTGGTGTCAGGGGTTGACACTGAAGCTTTCTTT. It codes for CASSLVSGVDTEAFF.